Presented here are 30 T cell receptor beta chains from one specimen sequenced in a study of blood T cell repertoires in COVID-19. Sequencing used immunoSEQ multiplex PCR; TCRdb keeps in-frame clones, though not all of them. Here the sample spans hundreds of thousands of clones, approximately 80% being singletons. What was sequenced was peripheral blood. Receptors were obtained from a man aged 30 to 39 with active or convalescent COVID-19.

The rearrangement uses TRBV30 and TRBJ1-2, with a weak D call TRBD1 (5 bases). V lost 1 base and J lost 7, with 10 bases in between. The length of the CDR3 is 12 residues. CDR1 is GTSNPN and CDR2 is SVGIG in the germline V gene (reference sequence). CDR3 in amino acids: CAWSGGLSGYTF. CDR3 DNA sequence: TGTGCCTGGAGTGGGGGCCTTAGTGGCTACACCTTC.

This chain uses TRBV4-1 with TRBJ1-4; maybe TRBD1 (5 bases). CDR1 and CDR2 from the germline V gene are MGHRA and YSYEKL. V was pared by 1 base and J by 6 bases, with 12 bases between. The CDR3 runs 15 residues. The CDR3 is CASSQVRGGYEKLFF. As DNA, the CDR3 is TGCGCCAGCAGCCAAGTTCGGGGGGGGTATGAAAAACTGTTTTTT.

The chain uses TRBV27 and TRBJ1-2, with TRBD1 matching over 7 bases. Per germline, CDR1 MNHEY and CDR2 SMNVEV (reference sequence). This CDR3 has 14 residues. V lost 10 bases, J lost 0 bases, and 8 bases stayed unmatched. The CDR3: CATGQVPPNYGYTF. The DNA for the CDR3 is TGTGCCACCGGACAGGTCCCACCTAACTATGGCTACACCTTC.

This chain links TRBV6-5 with TRBJ2-7; TRBD1 matches 7 bases. The CDR3 runs to 16 residues. Germline CDR1 MNHEY, CDR2 SVGAGI. J was trimmed by 4 bases and V by 2 bases; bases with no gene match: 11. CDR3 sequence: CASSYPNWQGVYEQYF. The CDR3 DNA is TGTGCCAGCAGTTACCCGAACTGGCAGGGGGTTTACGAGCAGTACTTC.

V usage is TRBV18 and J usage is TRBJ2-7; TRBD1 agrees at 8 bases. The CDR3 has 15 residues. Germline V gives CDR1 KGHSH, CDR2 LQKENI. V trimming: 2 bases; J trimming: 1 base; junction bases outside the gene matches: 4. CDR3 residues: CASSPRDRPSYEQYF. CDR3 coding DNA: TGTGCCAGCTCACCAAGGGACAGGCCATCCTACGAGCAGTACTTC.

The genes are TRBV4-1 and TRBJ2-1; 10 bases fit TRBD2. The CDR3 spans 15 residues. Looked up from germline, CDR1 is MGHRA and CDR2 is YSYEKL. Trimming removed 6 bases from V and 6 bases from J; junction bases left unmatched: 8. The CDR3 nucleotides are TGCGCCAGCAGGGCAGCGGGAGGGCCGAGCAATGAGCAGTTCTTC. Amino acid sequence: CASRAAGGPSNEQFF.

The chain links TRBV11-2 to TRBJ1-2, with TRBD1 matching over 7 bases. J gave up 10 bases and V 1 base, and 9 bases lay outside the gene matches. Per the germline V gene, CDR1 is SGHAT and CDR2 is FQNNGV. The CDR3 covers 14 residues. CDR3 amino acids: CASSLAGTAADYTF. In nucleotides, the CDR3 is TGTGCCAGCAGCTTAGCCGGGACAGCTGCAGACTACACCTTC.

The rearrangement uses TRBV3-1 (or the pseudogene TRBV3-2) and TRBJ2-1; tentative D call: TRBD2 (6 bases). In germline, CDR1 is LGHDT, CDR2 YNNKEL (reference sequence). Trimming cost V 1 base and J 9 bases, with 31 bases left between them. This CDR3 spans 20 amino acids. The CDR3 DNA reads TGTGCCAGCAGCCAAGTTTCGGCTAGCGCGGACCCACTAAGGGTGGGTGAGCAGTTCTTC. This codes for CASSQVSASADPLRVGEQFF.

The chain links TRBV18 to TRBJ1-4; perhaps TRBD1 as D (5 bases). The CDR3 has 15 residues. Germline CDR1 and CDR2: KGHSH and LQKENI. Deletions cut 3 bases from V and 1 base from J, with 9 bases between. The CDR3 DNA follows: TGTGCCAGCTCACCGGGGAGGGGAACTAATGAAAAACTGTTTTTT. It translates to CASSPGRGTNEKLFF. The whole variable domain, filled in from reference TRBV18 and TRBJ1-4, reads NAGVMQNPRHLVRRRGQEARLRCSPMKGHSHVYWYRQLPEEGLKFMVYLQKENIIDESGMPKERFSAEFPKEGPSILRIQQVVRGDSAAYFCASSPGRGTNEKLFFGSGTQLSVL.

This chain joins TRBV7-6 and TRBJ1-1, with 8 positions matching TRBD1. The CDR3 length is 13 residues. CDR1 and CDR2 from the germline V gene are SGHVS and FNYEAQ. The V gene end was trimmed by 5 bases and the J gene end by 9 bases; junction bases not matched to a gene: 8. The CDR3 loop reads CASSLDGTGKAFF. The CDR3 DNA reads TGTGCCAGCAGCCTAGACGGGACAGGAAAAGCTTTCTTT.

This CDR3 reads CASSLTGLNTEAFF. The DNA of the CDR3 is TGTGCCAGCAGCCTTACAGGGCTTAACACTGAAGCTTTCTTT. The chain uses TRBV5-6 and TRBJ1-1, with D perhaps TRBD1 (6 bases). V lost 4 bases and J 2 bases, leaving 12 bases between the germline ends. The CDR3 loop spans 14 amino acids. In germline, CDR1 is SGHDT, CDR2 YYEEEE.

Only a few counts were recorded for this clone. CDR3 region: CASNLGHVGQGGNEQFF. In DNA, the CDR3 is TGCGCCAGTAACCTCGGCCACGTCGGACAGGGAGGCAATGAGCAGTTCTTC. The rearrangement links TRBV5-1 to TRBJ2-1, with TRBD1 matching over 8 bases. The germline V gene encodes CDR1 SGHRS and CDR2 YFSETQ. The CDR3 totals 17 residues. Unmatched junction bases numbered 19, after V lost 8 bases and J lost 6 bases.

The genes are TRBV6-6 and TRBJ1-1, with a possible D match to TRBD1 (5 bases). The ends were cut back, 3 bases at V and 6 bases at J, with 11 bases in the middle. The CDR3 has 13 residues. Germline CDR1 reads MNHNY; CDR2 reads SVGAGI (reference sequence). The CDR3 is CASSYGGVPEAFF. DNA of the CDR3: TGTGCCAGCAGTTATGGGGGGGTACCTGAAGCTTTCTTT.

This chain links TRBV13 with TRBJ1-1; D possibly corresponds to TRBD1 (5 bases). CDR3 size: 13 residues. Per germline, CDR1 PRHDT and CDR2 FYEKMQ (reference sequence). Trimming shortened V by 2 bases and J by 3 bases, and 7 bases separated the two germline ends. CDR3 amino acids: CASSLLQDTEAFF. Here the CDR3 DNA reads TGTGCCAGCAGCTTATTACAGGACACTGAAGCTTTCTTT.

CDR3 nucleotides: TGCGCCAGCAGCCAACCCCGCGCCGATGAGCAGTTCTTC. Translated, it gives CASSQPRADEQFF. The gene calls are TRBV5-1 and TRBJ2-1; unclear D gene. V lost 4 bases and J lost 8, with 13 bases in between. Looked up from germline, CDR1 is SGHRS and CDR2 is YFSETQ. This CDR3 is built from 13 residues.

This chain links TRBV7-2 with TRBJ2-1, with D tentatively TRBD2 (5 bases). V was cut by 5 bases and J by 13 bases, with 18 bases left in between. Per germline, CDR1 SGHTA and CDR2 FQGNSA. The CDR3 loop spans 13 amino acids. In DNA, the CDR3 is TGTGCCAGCAGCCCAATGCGCCGGGGAACTCAGTTCTTC. Translated: CASSPMRRGTQFF.

This chain links TRBV11-1 with TRBJ1-6, with 7 nucleotides matching TRBD1. Germline CDR1 and CDR2: SGHAT and FQDESV (reference sequence). This CDR3 is 15 amino acids long. Germline trimming cut 5 bases from V and 10 bases from J; bases unmatched to any gene: 11. CDR3 DNA sequence: TGTGCCAGCAGCCCCGGGACAGTCGATATCTCACCCCTCCACTTT. It translates to CASSPGTVDISPLHF.

This clone was detected once. J is TRBJ1-2 and V is TRBV6-5; 7 bases fit TRBD1. V gave up 4 bases and J gave up 8 bases; unmatched junction bases: 16. Germline-derived CDR1 and CDR2 are MNHEY and SVGAGI. The CDR3 contains 16 residues. CDR3 sequence reads: CASSSNRGQTVGGYTF. The CDR3 bases are TGTGCCAGCAGTTCCAACCGGGGACAGACAGTAGGCGGCTACACCTTC.

V is TRBV24-1 and J is TRBJ1-1; 9 nucleotides agree with TRBD1. This CDR3 has 12 residues. Germline lookup yields CDR1 KGHDR and CDR2 SFDVKD. V was pared by 6 bases and J by 10 bases, with 5 bases of the junction left unmatched. The CDR3 bases are TGTGCCACCAGTTCGGGACAGGGAAGAGCTTTCTTT. Its translation is CATSSGQGRAFF.

The CDR3 protein is CAWSVRGQIYEQYF. CDR3 DNA: TGTGCCTGGAGTGTACGAGGCCAGATATACGAGCAGTACTTC. The chain combines TRBV30 with TRBJ2-7; no definite D call. The CDR3 covers 14 residues. Trimming cost V 0 bases and J 4 bases, with 13 bases left between them. CDR1 is GTSNPN, CDR2 SVGIG, per germline (reference sequence).

This clone has a single count. The chain recombines TRBV28 with TRBJ2-3; the match to TRBD2 covers 11 bases. Unmatched junction bases numbered 6, after V lost 2 bases and J lost 2 bases. The CDR3 has 17 amino acids. Germline CDR1 is MDHEN and CDR2 is SYDVKM. DNA of the CDR3: TGTGCCAGCAGTTTACGGTTACTAGCGGGAGCCACAGATACGCAGTATTTT. As protein: CASSLRLLAGATDTQYF.

The table lists this clone with a count of one. CDR3 sequence (DNA): TGTGCCAGCAGTTATGGACGGGACTACGAGCAGTACTTC. Translation gives CASSYGRDYEQYF. The chain joins TRBV6-5 to TRBJ2-7; tentatively, D is TRBD2 (5 bases). The CDR3 sequence is 13 residues long. Between the trimmed V and J ends, which lost 3 bases and 3 bases, there was a span of 9 bases. The germline CDR1 and CDR2 sequences are MNHEY and SVGAGI.

The chain combines TRBV10-1 with TRBJ2-2; D remains ambiguous. V lost 0 bases and J lost 11, with 10 bases in between. The CDR3 sequence is 13 residues long. In germline, CDR1 is WNHNN, CDR2 SYGVQD (reference sequence). The DNA for the CDR3 is TGCGCCAGCAGTGAGTCGACCGGGTTCGAGCTGTTTTTT. Its translation: CASSESTGFELFF.

The V gene is TRBV7-6, the J gene TRBJ1-1; no definite D call. V was shortened by 7 bases and J by 8 bases, with 11 bases between the two germline ends. Germline loops: CDR1 SGHVS, CDR2 FNYEAQ. This CDR3 contains 11 residues. In DNA form, the CDR3 reads TGTGCCAGCATCTCCCCTCCCGAAGCTTTCTTT. Translated, it gives CASISPPEAFF.

J is TRBJ1-6 and V is TRBV5-4, with 10 bases matching TRBD1. Per the germline V gene, CDR1 is SGHNT and CDR2 is YYREEE (reference sequence). The J segment lost 14 bases and the V segment lost 4 bases, leaving 15 bases of the junction unmatched. The CDR3 runs to 16 residues. The CDR3 coding sequence is TGTGCCAGCAGCCCCGGGCCGGGACAGGGGATTTTCACCCTCCACTTT. Translating it yields CASSPGPGQGIFTLHF. Combining the CDR3 with reference TRBV5-4 and TRBJ1-6 gives the whole variable domain ETGVTQSPTHLIKTRGQQVTLRCSSQSGHNTVSWYQQALGQGPQFIFQYYREEENGRGNFPPRFSGLQFPNYSSELNVNALELDDSALYLCASSPGPGQGIFTLHFGNGTRLTVT.

This clone was observed a single time. The rearrangement links TRBV9 to TRBJ2-2, with D possibly TRBD2 on 6 matching bases. The CDR3 consists of 19 residues. In germline, CDR1 is SGDLS, CDR2 YYNGEE. V shed 0 bases and J shed 4 bases, with 22 bases lying between them. The CDR3 bases are TGTGCCAGCAGCGTAGCGGCTAGCGAGTTTGCCAAACTCACCGGGGAGCTGTTTTTT. It encodes CASSVAASEFAKLTGELFF.

The chain couples TRBV2 to TRBJ2-3; no clear D. Trimming shortened V by 7 bases and J by 6 bases, and 11 bases separated the two germline ends. CDR1 and CDR2 from the germline V gene are SNHLY and FYNNEI. The CDR3 runs to 12 residues. As DNA, the CDR3 is TGTGCCAGCACCCTAGTTGTGGATACGCAGTATTTT. Translated, it gives CASTLVVDTQYF.

This clone has only a few counts. The rearrangement joins TRBV4-2 to TRBJ1-6; D unclear. V was cut by 7 bases and J by 5 bases, with 15 bases left in between. This CDR3 has 15 residues. From germline, CDR1 is LGHNA and CDR2 YNFKEQ. CDR3 sequence (DNA): TGTGCCAGCAACGAAGTGTACCAGGATAATTCACCCCTCCACTTT. Its protein product is CASNEVYQDNSPLHF.

This clone was observed a handful of times. The chain's CDR3 is CASTYGTGTYEQYF. The CDR3 DNA reads TGTGCCAGCACCTACGGGACAGGGACCTACGAGCAGTACTTC. The chain employs TRBV6-6 and TRBJ2-7, with 9 positions matching TRBD1. The CDR3 is made up of 14 amino acids. The V gene's germline CDR1 is MNHNY and CDR2 SVGAGI (reference sequence). V lost 7 bases to trimming and J lost 2 bases; unmatched junction nucleotides: 6.

This clone was seen a handful of times. The chain combines TRBV28 with TRBJ1-2; D possibly corresponds to TRBD1 (6 bases). The CDR3 has 13 residues. Deletions cut 5 bases from V and 8 bases from J, with 15 bases between. Germline V gene sequence: CDR1 MDHEN, CDR2 SYDVKM. The CDR3 spells CASSTPGARGYTF. Here the CDR3 DNA reads TGTGCCAGCAGTACACCAGGGGCGCGCGGCTACACCTTC.